The 14 T cell receptor beta chains below were found in one sample sequenced in a study of blood T cell repertoires in COVID-19. The assay was immunoSEQ multiplex PCR, and TCRdb's table has in-frame clones only and misses some. The table lists approximately 180,000 clones, approximately 87% of them singletons. What was sequenced was peripheral blood. These receptors were obtained from a woman between 70 and 85 years old with COVID-19, enrolled during active disease.

V usage is TRBV28 and J usage is TRBJ2-1, with D possibly TRBD1 on 5 matching bases. Germline V gene lookup returns CDR1 MDHEN and CDR2 SYDVKM. The CDR3 contains 13 residues. Trimming shortened V by 5 bases and J by 9 bases, and 14 bases separated the two germline ends. The CDR3 nucleotides are TGTGCCAGCAGTGCCCCAGGGTCTCGTGAGCAGTTCTTC. Protein: CASSAPGSREQFF.

This clone appeared a single time. This chain links TRBV6-5 with TRBJ2-7; D might be TRBD1 (5 bases). V was pared by 11 bases and J by 3 bases, with 14 bases between. There are 12 residues in the CDR3. Germline CDR1 is MNHEY and CDR2 is SVGAGI. In DNA form, the CDR3 reads TGTGCCGCCGCAGGGCCCAACTACGAGCAGTACTTC. Amino acid sequence: CAAAGPNYEQYF.

The chain couples TRBV7-3 to TRBJ2-3; 10 nucleotides align to TRBD2. This CDR3 has 15 amino acids. V trimming: 1 base; J trimming: 3 bases; junction bases outside the gene matches: 1. Germline V gives CDR1 SGHTA, CDR2 FQGTGA. CDR3 residues: CASSLMGLATDTQYF. CDR3 DNA: TGTGCCAGCAGCTTAATGGGACTAGCGACAGATACGCAGTATTTT.

This chain uses TRBV23-1 with TRBJ2-7, with D possibly TRBD1 on 5 matching bases. TRBV23-1 is an ORF; its function is uncertain. The CDR3 runs to 16 residues. V dropped 0 bases and J dropped 0 bases, with 12 bases sitting between them. The CDR3 loop reads CASSQSFFRVSYEQYF. The CDR3, as DNA: TGCGCCAGCAGTCAATCCTTTTTCAGGGTCTCCTACGAGCAGTACTTC.

The gene calls are TRBV14 and TRBJ1-1; D is unclear. V was clipped by 1 base and J by 11 bases, with 11 bases between them. Germline loops: CDR1 SGHDN, CDR2 FVKESK. The length of the CDR3 is 12 residues. CDR3 sequence (DNA): TGTGCCAGCAGCCAAGTATCCTCCGGGGCTTTCTTT. Its translation: CASSQVSSGAFF.

This clone appeared a few times. CDR3 bases: TGCGCCAGTACAGGGGGCACTGAAGCTTTCTTT. The encoded protein is CASTGGTEAFF. The chain uses TRBV10-1 and TRBJ1-1; 8 nucleotides line up with TRBD1. The ends lost 9 bases at V and 4 bases at J; junction bases unmatched: 1. The CDR3 is made up of 11 amino acids. Germline V gives CDR1 WNHNN, CDR2 SYGVQD (reference sequence).

The genes are TRBV11-2 and TRBJ1-2; D unclear. Germline V gene data show CDR1 as SGHAT and CDR2 as FQNNGV. V lost 5 bases, J lost 1 base, and 17 bases lay in between. This CDR3 has 16 residues. Here the CDR3 DNA reads TGTGCCAGCAGCCTGTCCTTTGGACTCAGTAACTATGGCTACACCTTC. This sequence encodes CASSLSFGLSNYGYTF.

The chain links TRBV5-4 to TRBJ2-7; 7 bases match TRBD1. Trimming took 3 bases from V and 3 from J; bases not matched to a gene: 12. The CDR3 contains 16 residues. The germline V gene encodes CDR1 SGHNT and CDR2 YYREEE (reference sequence). CDR3 DNA: TGTGCCAGCAGCTCGCAATTTAACAGGGGAAACTACGAGCAGTACTTC. It codes for CASSSQFNRGNYEQYF.

The V and J genes are TRBV28 and TRBJ2-5; 9 bases match TRBD1. The CDR3 sequence is 15 residues long. The V gene end was trimmed by 3 bases and the J gene end by 5 bases; junction bases not matched to a gene: 7. The germline CDR1 and CDR2 sequences are MDHEN and SYDVKM. CDR3 in amino acids: CASSFRDRVAETQYF. CDR3 nucleotides: TGTGCCAGCAGTTTTCGGGACAGGGTGGCGGAGACCCAGTACTTC.

The rearrangement uses TRBV12-5 and TRBJ1-5, with D perhaps matching TRBD1 (6 bases). CDR1 and CDR2 (germline): LGHNT, FRNRAP. This CDR3 is built from 14 residues. V lost 7 bases to trimming and J lost 4 bases, with 14 bases between them. The DNA for the CDR3 is TGTGCTAGTGCCCAGGGGTTGGAGAATCAGCCCCAGCATTTT. It translates to CASAQGLENQPQHF.

This chain joins TRBV19 and TRBJ2-7, with D tentatively TRBD1 (5 bases). CDR1 and CDR2 (germline): LNHDA, SQIVND (reference sequence). Trimming left V 3 bases short and J 4 bases short, with 10 bases between. CDR3 size: 13 residues. CDR3 in amino acids: CASSIGQGYEQYF. The CDR3 nucleotides read TGTGCCAGTAGTATCGGCCAGGGATACGAGCAGTACTTC.

V usage is TRBV30 and J usage is TRBJ2-1; TRBD2 might be the D (5 bases). The germline V gene encodes CDR1 GTSNPN and CDR2 SVGIG (reference sequence). V was pared by 8 bases and J by 8 bases, with 13 bases between. This CDR3 contains 11 residues. CDR3 region: CAGRKRDEQFF. The CDR3 coding sequence is TGTGCCGGCCGGAAGAGGGATGAGCAGTTCTTC.

The sample holds a few counts of this clone. V gene TRBV7-3 combines with J gene TRBJ1-6; 7 nucleotides agree with TRBD1. J was trimmed by 10 bases and V by 3 bases; bases with no gene match: 6. Germline V CDR1 and CDR2: SGHTA, FQGTGA. This CDR3 comprises 14 residues. The CDR3 region is CASSLSGGGSPLHF. The CDR3 DNA sequence: TGTGCCAGCAGCTTGTCAGGGGGAGGCTCACCCCTCCACTTT.

The chain employs TRBV5-1 and TRBJ1-1; D is unclear. Trimming removed 1 base from V and 4 bases from J, with 17 bases in between. Germline V CDR1 and CDR2: SGHRS, YFSETQ. The CDR3 runs to 16 residues. Here the CDR3 DNA reads TGCGCCAGCAGCTTGTTAAATGGGCAGTCTGGCACTGAAGCTTTCTTT. Translation gives CASSLLNGQSGTEAFF. The variable domain in full, completed from reference TRBV5-1 and TRBJ1-1, reads KAGVTQTPRYLIKTRGQQVTLSCSPISGHRSVSWYQQTPGQGLQFLFEYFSETQRNKGNFPGRFSGRQFSNSRSEMNVSTLELGDSALYLCASSLLNGQSGTEAFFGQGTRLTVV.